A single sample gave rise to the 9 T cell receptor beta chains below, sequenced in a study of response to subunit inactivated influenza vaccine. TCRdb itself ran the RT-PCR reads through MiXCR, one entry per CDR3 protein. The data contain just under 550,000 distinct CDR3 sequences, roughly 23% of them singletons. These data were also filed under a second study, of T cells expressing NK-cell markers. That work states: cDNA encoding TCR beta was synthesized via 5'RACE template switching incorporating UMIs.

The input for sequencing was CD4+ T cells sorted from PBMCs, taken 11 to 12 days after vaccination. Receptors originate from a man between 50 and 59 years old who received an inactivated influenza vaccine.

This chain links TRBV2 with TRBJ2-5; D may be TRBD1 (6 bases). This CDR3 has 14 residues. V lost 3 bases, J lost 4 bases, and 12 bases lay in between. CDR1 is SNHLY, CDR2 FYNNEI, per germline. The CDR3 DNA reads TGTGCCAGCAGTGAGATAGGGGGTGGAGAGACCCAGTACTTC. Protein sequence: CASSEIGGGETQYF.

The chain employs TRBV4-3 and TRBJ2-7; D is uncertain. V was shortened by 1 base and J by 5 bases, with 12 bases between the two germline ends. Germline assignment: CDR1 LGHNA and CDR2 YSLEER. CDR3 size: 14 residues. Here the CDR3 reads CASSQGRYMDEQYF. As DNA, the CDR3 is TGCGCCAGCAGCCAAGGCAGGTACATGGACGAGCAGTACTTC.

This chain links TRBV7-2 with TRBJ1-6; D uncertain. CDR1 and CDR2 from the germline V gene are SGHTA and FQGNSA. This CDR3 has 14 amino acids. With 6 bases removed from V and 7 bases from J, the gap between germline ends came to 13 bases. CDR3 sequence: CASRLTSTNSPLHF. The CDR3 DNA follows: TGTGCCAGCAGATTAACTTCCACCAATTCACCCCTCCACTTT.

This clonotype occurred a few times. The rearrangement links TRBV12-3 or TRBV12-4 to TRBJ2-1; possible D gene TRBD2, 6 bases. The germline V and J ends were trimmed by 7 bases and 7 bases, with 20 bases remaining between them. The CDR3 consists of 15 residues. Here the CDR3 DNA reads TGTGCCAGCACCGGGGACTCGCAAAATTCTAATGAGCAGTTCTTC. This translates into CASTGDSQNSNEQFF.

The J gene is TRBJ1-5, the V gene TRBV30; D gene unclear. V lost 0 bases and J 3 bases, leaving 6 bases between the germline ends. Per the germline V gene, CDR1 is GTSNPN and CDR2 is SVGIG (reference sequence). The length of the CDR3 is 13 residues. The CDR3 DNA sequence: TGTGCCTGGAGTGTAGGGAACAATCAGCCCCAGCATTTT. Residues: CAWSVGNNQPQHF.

This chain joins TRBV20-1 and TRBJ2-7; no clear D gene. The CDR3 totals 11 residues. The germline V gene encodes CDR1 DFQATT and CDR2 SNEGSKA (reference sequence). Trimming pared 6 bases from V and 0 bases from J, leaving 6 bases between. The chain's CDR3 is CSAQSSYEQYF. For the CDR3, the DNA is TGCAGTGCGCAAAGCTCCTACGAGCAGTACTTC.

This clonotype was detected a few times. The chain employs TRBV20-1 and TRBJ1-1; 8 nucleotides match TRBD1. J lost 1 base, V lost 2 bases, and 3 bases had no gene match. CDR1 is DFQATT, CDR2 SNEGSKA, per germline (reference sequence). The CDR3 is made up of 14 amino acids. CDR3 coding DNA: TGCAGTGCTAGAAGGGGACAGGAGAACACTGAAGCTTTCTTT. It encodes CSARRGQENTEAFF.

The rearrangement links TRBV3-1 to TRBJ2-7; D remains unclear. In germline, CDR1 is LGHDT, CDR2 YNNKEL (reference sequence). This CDR3 is 13 amino acids long. The V and J ends lost 4 bases and 2 bases respectively, with 9 bases between them. CDR3: CASSLADTYEQYF. The CDR3 nucleotides read TGTGCCAGCAGCCTAGCAGATACCTACGAGCAGTACTTC.

The chain couples TRBV9 to TRBJ1-1; 12 bases agree with TRBD1. Germline-derived CDR1 and CDR2 are SGDLS and YYNGEE. V lost 0 bases to trimming and J lost 0 bases; unmatched junction nucleotides: 15. The CDR3 covers 21 residues. CDR3 amino acids: CASSVGEGQGAQLSMNTEAFF. The CDR3 DNA follows: TGTGCCAGCAGCGTAGGGGAGGGACAGGGGGCGCAACTTTCTATGAACACTGAAGCTTTCTTT.